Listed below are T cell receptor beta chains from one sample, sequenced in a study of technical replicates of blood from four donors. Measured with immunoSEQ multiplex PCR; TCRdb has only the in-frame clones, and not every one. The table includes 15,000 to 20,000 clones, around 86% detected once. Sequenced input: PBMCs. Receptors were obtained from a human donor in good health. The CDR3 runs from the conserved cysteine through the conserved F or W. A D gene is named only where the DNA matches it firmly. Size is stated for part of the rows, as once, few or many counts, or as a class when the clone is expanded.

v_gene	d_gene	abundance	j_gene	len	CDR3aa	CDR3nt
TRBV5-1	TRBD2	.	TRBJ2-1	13	CASSFGTSGEQFF	TGCGCCAGCAGCTTCGGGACTAGCGGGGAGCAGTTCTTC
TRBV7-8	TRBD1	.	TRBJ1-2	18	CASSFEPGQGLSGYGYTF	TGTGCCAGCAGCTTCGAACCGGGACAGGGCTTATCGGGCTATGGCTACACCTTC
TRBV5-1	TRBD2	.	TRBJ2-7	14	CASSLLAGPNEQYF	TGCGCCAGCAGCTTACTAGCGGGCCCAAACGAGCAGTACTTC
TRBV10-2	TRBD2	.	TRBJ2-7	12	CASRGLGGEQYF	TGCGCCAGCAGGGGACTAGGGGGCGAGCAGTACTTC
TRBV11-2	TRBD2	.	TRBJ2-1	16	CASSLGPSGAYNEQFF	TGTGCCAGCAGCTTAGGTCCTAGCGGAGCCTACAATGAGCAGTTCTTC
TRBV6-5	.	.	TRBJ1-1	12	CASSLGGSEAFF	TGTGCCAGCAGCCTGGGCGGGTCAGAAGCTTTCTTT
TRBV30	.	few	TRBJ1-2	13	CAWTVTSYYGYTF	TGTGCCTGGACGGTGACTAGTTACTATGGCTACACCTTC
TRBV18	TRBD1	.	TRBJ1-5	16	CASSPGTGNLNQPQHF	TGTGCCAGCTCACCAGGGACAGGGAATTTAAATCAGCCCCAGCATTTT
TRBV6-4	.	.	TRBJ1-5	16	CASSAKEGYSNQPQHF	TGTGCCAGCAGTGCCAAGGAGGGTTATAGCAATCAGCCCCAGCATTTT
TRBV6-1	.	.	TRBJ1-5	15	CASSEKTAFHQPQHF	TGTGCCAGCAGTGAAAAGACAGCCTTTCATCAGCCCCAGCATTTT
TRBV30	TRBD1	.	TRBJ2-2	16	CAYAPRDRVFAGELFF	TGTGCTTACGCCCCCCGGGACAGGGTTTTCGCCGGGGAGCTGTTTTTT
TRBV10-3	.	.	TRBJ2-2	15	CAISDGSVNTGELFF	TGTGCCATCAGTGACGGGAGTGTGAACACCGGGGAGCTGTTTTTT
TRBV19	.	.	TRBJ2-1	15	CASSMGERSYNEQFF	TGTGCCAGTAGTATGGGCGAGCGGAGCTACAATGAGCAGTTCTTC
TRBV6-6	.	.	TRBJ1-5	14	CASSYGQGAQPQHF	TGTGCCAGCAGTTACGGGCAGGGTGCTCAGCCCCAGCATTTT
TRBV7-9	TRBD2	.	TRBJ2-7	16	CASSSPMGGVEGEQYF	TGTGCCAGCAGCTCTCCCATGGGGGGGGTTGAGGGCGAGCAGTACTTC
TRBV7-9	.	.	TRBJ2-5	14	CASSPGRAQETQYF	TGTGCCAGCAGCCCCGGGAGAGCCCAAGAGACCCAGTACTTC
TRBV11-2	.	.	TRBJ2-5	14	CASSFDSREETQYF	TGTGCCAGCAGCTTCGATTCGCGAGAAGAGACCCAGTACTTC
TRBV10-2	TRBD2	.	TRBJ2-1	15	CASTEGTSGRNEQFF	TGCGCCAGCACCGAGGGGACTAGCGGGAGGAATGAGCAGTTCTTC
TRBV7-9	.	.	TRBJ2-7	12	CASSDRTYEQYF	TGTGCCAGCAGCGACAGAACCTACGAGCAGTACTTC
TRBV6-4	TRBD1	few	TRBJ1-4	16	CASSDSTDRGGEKLFF	TGTGCCAGCAGTGACTCTACGGACAGGGGAGGGGAAAAACTGTTTTTT
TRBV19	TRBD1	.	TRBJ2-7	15	CASSNEGASGNEQYF	TGTGCCAGTAGTAATGAGGGGGCTTCGGGGAACGAGCAGTACTTC
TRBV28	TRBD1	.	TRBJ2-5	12	CASSDRGETQYF	TGTGCCAGCAGTGACAGGGGCGAGACCCAGTACTTC
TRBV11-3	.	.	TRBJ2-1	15	CASSLGTGGHNEQFF	TGTGCCAGCAGCCTCGGGACTGGGGGACACAATGAGCAGTTCTTC
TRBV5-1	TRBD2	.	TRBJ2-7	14	CASSSQGLATEQYF	TGCGCCAGCAGCTCACAAGGACTAGCTACCGAGCAGTACTTC
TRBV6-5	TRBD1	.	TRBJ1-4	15	CASSYSGQGDEKLFF	TGTGCCAGCAGTTACTCAGGACAGGGCGATGAAAAACTGTTTTTT
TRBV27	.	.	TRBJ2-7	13	CASSFTSAGAQYF	TGTGCCAGCAGTTTCACGTCAGCGGGCGCGCAGTACTTC
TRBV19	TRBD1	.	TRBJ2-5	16	CASSMSPRQGMETQYF	TGTGCCAGTAGTATGTCCCCCCGACAGGGAATGGAGACCCAGTACTTC
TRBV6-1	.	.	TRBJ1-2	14	CASSEYVANYGYTF	TGTGCCAGCAGTGAATACGTTGCGAACTATGGCTACACCTTC
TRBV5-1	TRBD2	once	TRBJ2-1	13	CASSWTSDNEQFF	TGCGCCAGCAGCTGGACTAGCGACAATGAGCAGTTCTTC
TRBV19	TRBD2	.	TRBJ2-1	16	CASSRYTSGNYNEQFF	TGTGCCAGTAGCCGTTATACTAGCGGTAATTACAATGAGCAGTTCTTC